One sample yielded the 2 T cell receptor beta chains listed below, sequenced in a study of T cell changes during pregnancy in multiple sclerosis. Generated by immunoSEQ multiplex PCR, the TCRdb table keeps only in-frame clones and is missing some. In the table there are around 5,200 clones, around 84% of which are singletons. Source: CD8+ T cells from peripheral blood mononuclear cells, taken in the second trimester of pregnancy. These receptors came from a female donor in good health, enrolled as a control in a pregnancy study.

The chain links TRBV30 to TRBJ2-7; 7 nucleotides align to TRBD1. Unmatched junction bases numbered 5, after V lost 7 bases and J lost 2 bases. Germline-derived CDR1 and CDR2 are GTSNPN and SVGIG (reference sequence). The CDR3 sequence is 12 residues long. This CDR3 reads CASRQGAYEQYF. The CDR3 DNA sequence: TGTGCCTCCCGGCAGGGGGCCTACGAGCAGTACTTC.

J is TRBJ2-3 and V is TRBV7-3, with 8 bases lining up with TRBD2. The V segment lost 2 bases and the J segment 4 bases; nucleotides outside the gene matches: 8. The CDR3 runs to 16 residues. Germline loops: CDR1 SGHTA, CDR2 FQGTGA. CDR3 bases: TGTGCCAGCAGCTTATTCCCGGGAGGGCCATCAGATACGCAGTATTTT. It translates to CASSLFPGGPSDTQYF.